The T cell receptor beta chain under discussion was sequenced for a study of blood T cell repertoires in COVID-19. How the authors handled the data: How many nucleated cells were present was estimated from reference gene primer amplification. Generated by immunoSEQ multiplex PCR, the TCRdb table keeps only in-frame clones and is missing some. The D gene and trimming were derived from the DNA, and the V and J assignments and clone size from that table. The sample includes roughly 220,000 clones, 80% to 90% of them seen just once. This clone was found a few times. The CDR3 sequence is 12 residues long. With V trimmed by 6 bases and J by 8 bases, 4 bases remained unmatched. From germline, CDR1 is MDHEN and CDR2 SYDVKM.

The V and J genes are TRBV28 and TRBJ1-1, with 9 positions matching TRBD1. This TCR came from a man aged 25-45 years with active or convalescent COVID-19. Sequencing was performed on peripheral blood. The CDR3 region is CASSQGQGEAFF. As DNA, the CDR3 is TGTGCCAGCAGCCAAGGACAGGGGGAAGCTTTCTTT. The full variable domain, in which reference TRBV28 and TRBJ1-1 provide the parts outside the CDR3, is DVKVTQSSRYLVKRTGEKVFLECVQDMDHENMFWYRQDPGLGLRLIYFSYDVKMKEKGDIPEGYSVSREKKERFSLILESASTNQTSMYLCASSQGQGEAFFGQGTRLTVV.